The 18 T cell receptor beta chains below come from one sample, sequenced in a study of chemoradiotherapy in HPV16-positive cancers. Profiled with immunoSEQ multiplex PCR; TCRdb holds only in-frame clones, not every one. This table holds about 15,000 clones, approximately 72% found once. Sampling was conducted from a patient who underwent chemoradiotherapy. The receptors shown here come from a human donor with HPV-associated anogenital cancer.

The genes are TRBV7-9 and TRBJ2-5; a possible D gene is TRBD2 (6 bases). The CDR3 runs to 12 residues. Germline CDR1 is SEHNR and CDR2 is FQNEAQ (reference sequence). Trimming removed 5 bases at V and 7 bases at J, with 11 bases between. The CDR3 here is CASSLREVTQYF. CDR3 nucleotide sequence: TGTGCCAGCAGCCTGCGGGAAGTGACCCAGTACTTC.

V is TRBV6-5 and J is TRBJ2-5; 8 bases are a match to TRBD1. Trimming removed 8 bases from V and 5 bases from J; junction bases left unmatched: 4. The CDR3 spans 12 residues. Germline V gene sequence: CDR1 MNHEY, CDR2 SVGAGI. CDR3 residues: CASWTGSETQYF. CDR3 DNA: TGTGCCAGCTGGACAGGGAGTGAGACCCAGTACTTC.

V usage is TRBV20-1 and J usage is TRBJ2-1; D possibly uses TRBD1 or TRBD2 (5 bases each). The CDR3 covers 11 residues. The V gene's germline CDR1 is DFQATT and CDR2 SNEGSKA (reference sequence). V lost 6 bases, J lost 4 bases, and 7 bases lay in between. Written as DNA, the CDR3 is TGCAGTGCCGGGGCTTACAATGAGCAGTTCTTC. This encodes CSAGAYNEQFF.

The chain combines TRBV4-2 with TRBJ2-1; D not certain. Germline lookup yields CDR1 LGHNA and CDR2 YNFKEQ. Deletions cut 1 base from V and 7 bases from J, with 11 bases between. There are 14 residues in the CDR3. CDR3 protein: CASSQVSGWNEQFF. CDR3 DNA sequence: TGTGCCAGCAGCCAAGTATCAGGATGGAATGAGCAGTTCTTC.

This clone was picked up a small number of times. The chain is built from TRBV11-3 and TRBJ2-1, with D unresolved. In germline, CDR1 is SGHNT, CDR2 YENEEA. This CDR3 contains 10 residues. With 8 bases removed from V and 7 bases from J, the gap between germline ends came to 6 bases. The CDR3 nucleotides read TGTGCCAGCCCTTGGAATGAGCAGTTCTTC. Amino acids: CASPWNEQFF.

This clone was seen only a few times. The rearrangement joins TRBV4-2 to TRBJ1-2; D possibly corresponds to TRBD1 (6 bases). V lost 3 bases, J lost 3 bases, and 11 bases lay in between. The germline gives CDR1 LGHNA, CDR2 YNFKEQ. This CDR3 has 14 amino acids. The CDR3 DNA sequence: TGTGCCAGCAGCCAGACAGGAGACCACTATGGCTACACCTTC. This sequence encodes CASSQTGDHYGYTF.

The chain has TRBV19 and TRBJ2-7; D remains unclear. The CDR3 runs to 15 residues. From germline, CDR1 is LNHDA and CDR2 SQIVND (reference sequence). Trimming stripped 4 bases from V and 2 bases from J, with 15 bases between. The CDR3 loop reads CASSTALDPTYEQYF. The DNA of the CDR3 is TGTGCCAGTAGTACCGCTTTGGACCCGACCTACGAGCAGTACTTC.

This clone was seen a handful of times. The rearrangement links TRBV2 to TRBJ2-7; the match to TRBD1 covers 7 bases. The V and J ends lost 8 bases and 2 bases, in that order; junction bases with no gene match: 6. The length of the CDR3 is 13 residues. Germline V CDR1 and CDR2: SNHLY, FYNNEI. The CDR3 reads CASLAGQAYEQYF. The CDR3 DNA reads as TGTGCCAGCCTCGCCGGACAGGCCTACGAGCAGTACTTC.

The chain is built from TRBV5-4 and TRBJ2-5; D remains ambiguous. Trimming pared 7 bases from V and 4 bases from J, leaving 8 bases between. CDR1 and CDR2 (germline): SGHNT, YYREEE (reference sequence). The CDR3 loop spans 11 amino acids. The CDR3 DNA is TGTGCCAGCGGTGGCAGAGAGACCCAGTACTTC. Its translation is CASGGRETQYF.

The rearrangement uses TRBV7-3 and TRBJ2-1, with a possible D match to TRBD2 (5 bases). Germline V gives CDR1 SGHTA, CDR2 FQGTGA. The CDR3 loop spans 15 amino acids. Trimming took 4 bases from V and 0 from J, leaving 10 bases between them. This chain's CDR3 is CASSSVASSYNEQFF. The DNA for the CDR3 is TGTGCCAGCAGCTCTGTAGCGAGCTCCTACAATGAGCAGTTCTTC.

The rearrangement joins TRBV10-2 to TRBJ1-2; D gene unclear. In germline, CDR1 is WSHSY, CDR2 SAAADI. The germline V and J ends were trimmed by 2 bases and 0 bases, with 7 bases remaining between them. This CDR3 is 14 amino acids long. The CDR3 sequence: CASSEAETNYGYTF. CDR3 DNA sequence: TGCGCCAGCAGTGAGGCCGAAACTAACTATGGCTACACCTTC.

This chain links TRBV29-1 with TRBJ1-4, with unresolved D. CDR1 is SQVTM and CDR2 is ANQGSEA in the germline V gene. Trimming took off 3 bases at V and 8 bases at J, with 13 bases between the two ends. The CDR3 contains 13 residues. DNA of the CDR3: TGCAGCGTTGAGGGGTGGGGAAGGGAAAAACTGTTTTTT. Residues: CSVEGWGREKLFF.

This clone was picked up one time. The rearrangement links TRBV9 to TRBJ2-1; tentative D call: TRBD2 (6 bases). Per germline, CDR1 SGDLS and CDR2 YYNGEE. The germline V and J ends were trimmed by 5 bases and 9 bases, with 18 bases remaining between them. CDR3 length equals 14 residues. This CDR3 reads CASSLVGGHGEQFF. The CDR3 DNA reads TGTGCCAGCAGTCTAGTTGGAGGGCATGGTGAGCAGTTCTTC.

CDR3 DNA sequence: TGTGCCATCAGCCAGACTAGCGGGGAAAACAATGAGCAGTTCTTC. It encodes CAISQTSGENNEQFF. V gene TRBV10-3 combines with J gene TRBJ2-1; 11 bases are shared with TRBD2. Per germline, CDR1 ENHRY and CDR2 SYGVKD. The trim removed 6 bases at V and 5 bases at J, leaving 6 bases unmatched. The length of the CDR3 is 15 residues.

This sequence joins TRBV2 and TRBJ1-1; D ambiguous. The CDR3 is made up of 12 amino acids. CDR1 SNHLY and CDR2 FYNNEI come from the germline V gene. V lost 1 base to trimming and J lost 6 bases, with 6 bases between them. The CDR3 protein is CASSEGEPEAFF. Written as DNA, the CDR3 is TGTGCCAGCAGTGAAGGGGAACCTGAAGCTTTCTTT.

The rearrangement joins TRBV27 to TRBJ2-5; no reliable D call. The CDR3 contains 14 residues. Germline V lookup: CDR1 MNHEY, CDR2 SMNVEV (reference sequence). V was shortened by 7 bases and J by 4 bases, with 16 bases between the two germline ends. The CDR3, as DNA: TGTGCCAGCAAAGAAACCGAATATAGAGAGACCCAGTACTTC. As protein: CASKETEYRETQYF.

The chain joins TRBV19 to TRBJ1-1; D is perhaps TRBD1 (6 bases). V was shortened by 6 bases and J by 1 base, with 12 bases between the two germline ends. Looked up from germline, CDR1 is LNHDA and CDR2 is SQIVND (reference sequence). CDR3 size: 14 residues. CDR3 protein: CASRVGGANTEAFF. Written as DNA, the CDR3 is TGTGCCAGTAGGGTCGGGGGGGCGAACACTGAAGCTTTCTTT.

Concerning this clone itself: The junction does not match germline at one end; this may be a read error. The genes are TRBV2 and TRBJ2-7; D possibly corresponds to TRBD1 (5 bases). This CDR3 spans 11 amino acids. Germline V gene data show CDR1 as SNHLY and CDR2 as FYNNEI. The CDR3 DNA reads TGTGCCAGCAGTGAAGATCTCGACCACAGGTTC. Amino acids: CASSEDLDHRF.